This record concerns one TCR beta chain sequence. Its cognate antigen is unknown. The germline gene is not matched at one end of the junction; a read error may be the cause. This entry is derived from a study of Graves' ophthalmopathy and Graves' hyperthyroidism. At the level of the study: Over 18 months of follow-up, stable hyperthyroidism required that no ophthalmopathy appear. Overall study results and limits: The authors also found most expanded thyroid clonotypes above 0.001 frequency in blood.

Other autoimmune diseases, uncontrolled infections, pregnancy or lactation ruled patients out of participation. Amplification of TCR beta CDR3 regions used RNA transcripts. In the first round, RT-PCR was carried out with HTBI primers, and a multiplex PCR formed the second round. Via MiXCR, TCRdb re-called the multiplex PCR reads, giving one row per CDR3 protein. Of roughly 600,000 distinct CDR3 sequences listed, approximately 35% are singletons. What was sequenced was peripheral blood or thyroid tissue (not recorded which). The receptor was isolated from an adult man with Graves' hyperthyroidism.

The CDR3 reads CASSFEGASDEKLFF. The CDR3 region has the DNA TGCGCCAGCAGCTTTGAGGGGGCGTCCGATGAAAAACTGTTTTTT. The chain joins TRBV5-5 to TRBJ1-4; 7 bases match TRBD1. CDR1 is SGHKS, CDR2 YYEKEE, per germline (reference sequence). The CDR3 spans 15 residues. Using reference TRBV5-5 and TRBJ1-4 for the parts outside the CDR3, the full variable domain is DAGVTQSPTHLIKTRGQQVTLRCSPISGHKSVSWYQQVLGQGPQFIFQYYEKEERGRGNFPDRFSARQFPNYSSELNVNALLLGDSALYLCASSFEGASDEKLFFGSGTQLSVL.